Shown below are 3 T cell receptor beta chains from a single sample sequenced in a study of shared clonotypes between healthy human individuals (dated by TCRdb to 2019 to 2021). Libraries came from the immunoSEQ multiplex PCR assay. Not all clones reach the TCRdb copy of this immuneACCESS table, which keeps in-frame sequences only. Checked studies attribute under half of the gap to unresolved V genes and leave the rest unexplained. The sample records 2.3 million or so clones, 80% to 95% of which are singletons. Clones ranked in the top ten supply 0.39% of the sample. Sequenced: naive CD4+ T cells from PBMCs. What the cell subset or site label conveys for this sample: CD45RA+ positively selected. These receptors all stem from a man aged 18 to 29 in good health. Some clones in this sample may be carry-over from other donors' samples.

CDR3 nucleotide sequence: TGCGCCAGCAGCCCCCTCCCCGGGCCACGGGTGGCGCAGTATTTT. Amino acids: CASSPLPGPRVAQYF. This sequence joins TRBV5-1 and TRBJ2-3; D is unclear. This CDR3 has 15 residues. Trimming stripped 4 bases from V and 10 bases from J, with 22 bases between. CDR1 SGHRS and CDR2 YFSETQ come from the germline V gene.

The V gene is TRBV6-1, the J gene TRBJ2-4; D gene uncertain. CDR3 length: 11 amino acids. With 4 bases removed from V and 12 bases from J, the gap between germline ends came to 10 bases. The germline V gene has CDR1 MNHNS and CDR2 SASEGT. DNA for the CDR3: TGTGCCAGCAGTGGGCCTAACGCTCAGTACTTC. Encoded protein: CASSGPNAQYF.

This clone was observed a few times. The chain has TRBV27 and TRBJ1-1; TRBD1 agrees at 8 bases. The length of the CDR3 is 13 residues. V lost 6 bases and J lost 5; bases outside the gene matches: 5. CDR1 and CDR2 (germline): MNHEY, SMNVEV (reference sequence). The CDR3 DNA reads TGTGCCAGCAGGCGGACAGGGCGAACTGAAGCTTTCTTT. Its translation: CASRRTGRTEAFF.